This T cell receptor beta chain derives from a study of cytomegalovirus exposure and HLA in healthy donors. The PCR was carried out with 60 Vbeta primers and 13 Jbeta primers. Some clones are missing from TCRdb's copy, which holds only in-frame ones; the method was immunoSEQ multiplex PCR. The profile shows 200,000 to 250,000 clones, more than 70% of them singletons. The germline V gene has CDR1 SGDLS and CDR2 YYNGEE. V gave up 2 bases and J gave up 1 base; unmatched junction bases: 1. CDR3 size: 15 residues. This clonotype was obtained from a human donor in good health. Sequenced material: PBMCs. V is TRBV9 and J is TRBJ2-2; 8 bases agree with TRBD2. The CDR3 sequence is CASSVLAGNTGELFF. The CDR3 DNA reads as TGTGCCAGCAGCGTCCTAGCGGGGAACACCGGGGAGCTGTTTTTT.